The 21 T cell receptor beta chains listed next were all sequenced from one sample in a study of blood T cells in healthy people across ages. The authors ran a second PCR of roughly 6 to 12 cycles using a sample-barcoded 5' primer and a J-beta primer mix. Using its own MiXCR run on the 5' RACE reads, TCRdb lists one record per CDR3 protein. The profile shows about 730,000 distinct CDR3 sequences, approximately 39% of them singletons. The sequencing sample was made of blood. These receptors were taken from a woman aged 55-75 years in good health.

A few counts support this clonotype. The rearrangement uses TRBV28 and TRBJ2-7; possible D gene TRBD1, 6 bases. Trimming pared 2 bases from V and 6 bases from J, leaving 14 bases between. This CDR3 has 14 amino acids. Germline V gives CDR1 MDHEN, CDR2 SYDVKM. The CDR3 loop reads CASSLPSAGVEQYF. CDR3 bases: TGTGCCAGCAGTTTACCCTCTGCAGGGGTCGAGCAGTACTTC.

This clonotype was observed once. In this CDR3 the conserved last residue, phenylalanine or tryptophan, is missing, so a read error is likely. The chain's CDR3 is CSADSAYNEQYV. CDR3 coding DNA: TGCAGTGCCGACAGCGCGTACAATGAGCAGTACGTC. The J gene is TRBJ2-5, the V gene TRBV20-1, with D perhaps matching TRBD1 (5 bases). Germline-derived CDR1 and CDR2 are DFQATT and SNEGSKA (reference sequence). Trimming pared 6 bases from V and 11 bases from J, leaving 19 bases between. CDR3 size: 12 residues.

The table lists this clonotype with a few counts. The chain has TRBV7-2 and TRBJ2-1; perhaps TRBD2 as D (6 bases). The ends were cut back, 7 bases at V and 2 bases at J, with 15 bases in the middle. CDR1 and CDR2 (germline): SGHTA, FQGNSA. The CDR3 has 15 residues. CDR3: CASTQDYRPYNEQFF. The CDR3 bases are TGTGCCAGCACCCAGGACTACAGACCCTACAATGAGCAGTTCTTC.

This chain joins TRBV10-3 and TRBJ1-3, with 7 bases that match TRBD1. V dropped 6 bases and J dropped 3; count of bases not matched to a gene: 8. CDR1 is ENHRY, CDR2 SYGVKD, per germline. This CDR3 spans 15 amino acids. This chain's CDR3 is CAIRTPGQDGNTIYF. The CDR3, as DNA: TGTGCCATCAGGACTCCCGGACAGGATGGAAACACCATATATTTT.

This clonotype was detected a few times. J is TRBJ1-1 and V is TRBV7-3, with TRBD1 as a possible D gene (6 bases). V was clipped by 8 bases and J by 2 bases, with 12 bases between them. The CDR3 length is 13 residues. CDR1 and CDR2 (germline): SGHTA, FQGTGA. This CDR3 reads CASREGGNTEAFF. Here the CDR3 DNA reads TGTGCCAGCCGGGAGGGGGGAAACACTGAAGCTTTCTTT.

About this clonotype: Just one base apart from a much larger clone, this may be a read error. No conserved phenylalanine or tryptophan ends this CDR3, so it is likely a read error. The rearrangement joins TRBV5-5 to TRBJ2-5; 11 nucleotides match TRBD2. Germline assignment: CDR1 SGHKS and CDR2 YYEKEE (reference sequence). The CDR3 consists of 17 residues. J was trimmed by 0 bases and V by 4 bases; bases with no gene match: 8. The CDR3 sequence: CASSPGTSGENQETQYL. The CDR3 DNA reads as TGTGCCAGCAGCCCGGGGACTAGCGGAGAAAACCAAGAGACCCAGTACTTA.

The DNA of the CDR3 is TGTGCCAGCAGTTCCTCCCTCCAACTGGAGACCCAGTACTTC. Translated: CASSSSLQLETQYF. V is TRBV12-3 or TRBV12-4 and J is TRBJ2-7, with D uncertain. Near its end, the DNA agrees better with TRBJ2-5, so the J call may be wrong. The CDR3 is 14 amino acids.

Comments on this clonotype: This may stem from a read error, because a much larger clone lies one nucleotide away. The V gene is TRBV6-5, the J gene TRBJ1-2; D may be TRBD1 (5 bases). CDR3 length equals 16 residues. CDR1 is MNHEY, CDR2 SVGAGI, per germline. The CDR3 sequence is CASIPGGAAINCGYTF. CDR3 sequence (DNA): TGTGCCAGCATTCCCGGCGGGGCCGCGATTAACTGTGGCTACACCTTC.

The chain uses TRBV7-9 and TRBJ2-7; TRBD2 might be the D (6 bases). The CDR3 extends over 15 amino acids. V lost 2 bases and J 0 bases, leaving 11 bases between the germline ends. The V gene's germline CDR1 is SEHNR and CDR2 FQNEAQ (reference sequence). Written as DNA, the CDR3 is TGTGCCAGCAGCTTATGGGGGGTCGGCTCCTACGAGCAGTACTTC. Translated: CASSLWGVGSYEQYF.

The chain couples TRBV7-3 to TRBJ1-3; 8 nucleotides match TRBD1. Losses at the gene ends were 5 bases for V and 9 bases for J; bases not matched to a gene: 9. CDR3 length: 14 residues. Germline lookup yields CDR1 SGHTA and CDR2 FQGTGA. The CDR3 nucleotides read TGTGCCAGCAGCCTCGGACAGGGTTCCGGCACCATATATTTT. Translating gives CASSLGQGSGTIYF.

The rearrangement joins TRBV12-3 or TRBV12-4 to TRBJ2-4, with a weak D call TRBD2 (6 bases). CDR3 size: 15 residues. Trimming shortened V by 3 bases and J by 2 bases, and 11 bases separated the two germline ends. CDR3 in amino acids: CASSFGRGPKNIQYF. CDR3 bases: TGTGCCAGCAGTTTCGGGCGGGGTCCCAAAAACATTCAGTACTTC.

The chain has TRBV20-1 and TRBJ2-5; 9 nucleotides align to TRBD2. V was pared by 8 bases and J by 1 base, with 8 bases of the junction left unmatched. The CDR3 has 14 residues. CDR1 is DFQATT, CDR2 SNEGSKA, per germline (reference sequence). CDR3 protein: CSIPAGGFQETQYF. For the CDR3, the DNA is TGCAGTATACCAGCGGGAGGCTTCCAAGAGACCCAGTACTTC.

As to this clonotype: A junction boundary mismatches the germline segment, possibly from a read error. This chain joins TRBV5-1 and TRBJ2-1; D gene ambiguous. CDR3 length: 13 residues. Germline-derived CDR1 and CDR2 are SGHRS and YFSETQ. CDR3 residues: CASSLGRMNERFF. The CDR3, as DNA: TGCGCCAGCAGCTTGGGACGGATGAATGAGCGGTTCTTC.

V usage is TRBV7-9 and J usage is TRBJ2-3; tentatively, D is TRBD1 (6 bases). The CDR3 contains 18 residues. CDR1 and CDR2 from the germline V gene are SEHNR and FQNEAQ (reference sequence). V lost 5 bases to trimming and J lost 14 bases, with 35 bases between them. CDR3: CASSPQPWYRVDSGYAYF. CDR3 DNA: TGTGCCAGCAGCCCCCAACCCTGGTACAGGGTGGATTCGGGATACGCGTATTTT.

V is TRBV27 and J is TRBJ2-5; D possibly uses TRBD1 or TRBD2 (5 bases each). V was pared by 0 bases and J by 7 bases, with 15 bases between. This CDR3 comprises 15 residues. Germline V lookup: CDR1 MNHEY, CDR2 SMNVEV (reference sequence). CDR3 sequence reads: CASSLSRDPRGTQYF. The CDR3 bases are TGTGCCAGCAGTTTATCCCGGGACCCCAGAGGGACCCAGTACTTC.

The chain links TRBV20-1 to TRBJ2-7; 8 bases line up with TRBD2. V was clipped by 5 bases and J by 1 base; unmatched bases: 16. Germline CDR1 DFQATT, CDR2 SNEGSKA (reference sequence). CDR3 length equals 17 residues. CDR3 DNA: TGCAGTGCTGAGCAGCCGCCGGGACGGGAGGGGTCCTACGAGCAGTACTTC. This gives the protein CSAEQPPGREGSYEQYF.

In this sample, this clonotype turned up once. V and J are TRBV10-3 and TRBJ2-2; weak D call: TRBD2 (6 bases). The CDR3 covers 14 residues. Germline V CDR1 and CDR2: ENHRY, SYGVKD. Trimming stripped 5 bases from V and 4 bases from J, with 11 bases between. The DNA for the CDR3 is TGTGCCATCAGTTTTCAGGGAGGCACCGGGGAGCTGTTTTTT. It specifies CAISFQGGTGELFF.

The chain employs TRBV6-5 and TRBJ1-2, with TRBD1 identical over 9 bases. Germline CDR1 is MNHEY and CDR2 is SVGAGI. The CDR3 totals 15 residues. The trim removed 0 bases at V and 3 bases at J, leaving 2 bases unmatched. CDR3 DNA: TGTGCCAGCAGTTACTCCCGGACAGGGGACTATGGCTACACCTTC. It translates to CASSYSRTGDYGYTF.

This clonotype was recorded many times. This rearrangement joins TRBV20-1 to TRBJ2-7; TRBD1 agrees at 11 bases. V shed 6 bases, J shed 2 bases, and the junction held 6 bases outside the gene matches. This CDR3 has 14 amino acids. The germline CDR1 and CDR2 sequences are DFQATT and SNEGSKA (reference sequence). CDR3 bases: TGCAGTGCCAGGGACAGGGGGTTTACCTACGAGCAGTACTTC. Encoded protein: CSARDRGFTYEQYF.

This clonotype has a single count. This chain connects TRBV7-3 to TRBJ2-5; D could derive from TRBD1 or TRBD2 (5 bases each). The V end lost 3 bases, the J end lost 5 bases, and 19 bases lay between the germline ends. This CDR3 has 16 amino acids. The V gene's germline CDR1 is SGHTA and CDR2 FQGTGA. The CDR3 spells CASSLGTSFKGETQYF. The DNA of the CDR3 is TGTGCCAGCAGCTTGGGGACGTCTTTCAAAGGGGAGACCCAGTACTTC.

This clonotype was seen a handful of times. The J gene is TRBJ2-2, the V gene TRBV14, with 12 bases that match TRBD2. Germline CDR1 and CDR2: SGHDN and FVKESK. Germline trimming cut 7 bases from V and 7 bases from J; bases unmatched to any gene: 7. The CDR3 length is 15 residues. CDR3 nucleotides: TGTGCCAGCAAACCAGGACTAGCGGGATACGGGGAGCTGTTTTTT. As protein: CASKPGLAGYGELFF.